A selection of T cell receptor beta chains follows, all from one sample in a study of T cell changes during pregnancy in multiple sclerosis. TCRdb's table, derived via immunoSEQ multiplex PCR, lists solely in-frame clones and lacks some. This sample has about 76,000 clones, with about 92% found just once. Specimen: peripheral blood, collected in the second trimester of pregnancy. The receptors were gathered from a female donor with multiple sclerosis, enrolled in a pregnancy study. CDR3s include the opening cysteine and the closing phenylalanine or tryptophan. The D gene is left open where the match is weak. Size values are once, few and many counts, or a class for expanded clones, and some rows have none.

D gene,clone size,J gene,V gene,CDR3 protein,CDR3 DNA
TRBD1,.,TRBJ2-1,TRBV7-9,CASSPQGDRQFF,TGTGCCAGCAGCCCTCAGGGGGATAGGCAGTTCTTC
.,.,TRBJ1-3,TRBV14,CASSQEAGFGNTIYF,TGTGCCAGCAGCCAAGAAGCAGGGTTCGGAAACACCATATATTTT
TRBD1,.,TRBJ1-2,TRBV5-1,CASRAPDRGKSGYTF,TGCGCCAGCAGGGCACCGGACAGGGGAAAGAGTGGCTACACCTTC
.,.,TRBJ2-1,TRBV7-9,CATRVASASSYNEQFF,TGTGCCACCCGAGTGGCTAGCGCTTCTTCCTACAATGAGCAGTTCTTC
TRBD1,.,TRBJ1-1,TRBV6-1,CASSDTEGAVTNTEAFF,TGTGCCAGCAGTGATACAGAGGGGGCGGTAACGAACACTGAAGCTTTCTTT
.,.,TRBJ1-1,TRBV20-1,CSATGNTEAFF,TGCAGTGCCACTGGGAACACTGAAGCTTTCTTT
TRBD1,.,TRBJ2-3,TRBV9,CASSARTGGVTDTQYF,TGTGCCAGCAGCGCCCGGACAGGGGGTGTCACAGATACGCAGTATTTT
TRBD2,.,TRBJ2-5,TRBV10-3,CAISVAGPQETQYF,TGTGCCATCAGTGTAGCGGGGCCCCAAGAGACCCAGTACTTC
.,.,TRBJ1-2,TRBV11-2,CASSWRQEANYGYTF,TGTGCCAGCAGCTGGAGACAGGAAGCTAACTATGGCTACACCTTC
.,.,TRBJ2-7,TRBV21-1,CASGEHACNGGPYEQYF,TGTGCCAGCGGGGAGCATGCTTGTAACGGGGGTCCCTACGAGCAGTACTTC
TRBD2,.,TRBJ2-5,TRBV7-8,CASSRGLAGETQYF,TGTGCCAGCAGCCGAGGACTAGCCGGTGAGACCCAGTACTTC
TRBD2,.,TRBJ2-2,TRBV6-5,CASSYSGGSTGELFF,TGTGCCAGCAGTTACTCGGGGGGGAGCACCGGGGAGCTGTTTTTT
TRBD1,.,TRBJ2-7,TRBV5-1,CASSLGQDPSYEQYF,TGCGCCAGCAGCTTAGGACAGGACCCCTCCTACGAGCAGTACTTC
TRBD1,.,TRBJ2-7,TRBV5-1,CASNPRGDRGIYEQYF,TGCGCCAGCAACCCCAGGGGGGACAGGGGGATCTACGAGCAGTACTTC
.,.,TRBJ2-3,TRBV9,CASSDWGDPTSTDTQYF,TGTGCCAGCAGCGACTGGGGGGACCCCACTAGCACAGATACGCAGTATTTT
.,.,TRBJ1-6,TRBV21-1,CASSIVPSRGTYNSPLHF,TGTGCCAGCAGCATCGTTCCATCTAGGGGGACCTATAATTCACCCCTCCACTTT
.,once,TRBJ2-7,TRBV7-2,CASSLIQGLHEQYF,TGTGCCAGCAGCTTGATACAGGGTCTTCACGAGCAGTACTTC
.,.,TRBJ1-1,TRBV5-6,CASSLEMSWRTEAFF,TGTGCCAGCAGCTTGGAAATGAGCTGGAGGACTGAAGCTTTCTTT
.,.,TRBJ1-5,TRBV2,CASTAGLFNQPQHF,TGTGCCAGCACAGCAGGGCTCTTCAATCAGCCCCAGCATTTT
TRBD1,few,TRBJ2-7,TRBV2,CASRRQGMTYEQYF,TGTGCCAGCAGACGACAGGGGATGACCTACGAGCAGTACTTC
.,.,TRBJ1-5,TRBV30,CAWKEGQKVWGTYSNQPQHF,TGTGCCTGGAAGGAAGGGCAGAAGGTGTGGGGGACATATAGCAATCAGCCCCAGCATTTT
.,once,TRBJ1-4,TRBV28,CASNRVTGYEKLFF,TGTGCCAGCAACCGGGTCACAGGGTATGAAAAACTGTTTTTT
.,.,TRBJ1-3,TRBV10-1,CATSHDSSSGNTIYF,TGCGCCACCTCCCATGACAGCTCCTCTGGAAACACCATATATTTT
TRBD2,.,TRBJ2-2,TRBV5-6,CASSLLAGTIGPGELFF,TGTGCCAGCAGCCTTTTAGCGGGTACCATTGGGCCCGGGGAGCTGTTTTTT
.,.,TRBJ1-6,TRBV7-9,CASSPPRGYSPLHF,TGTGCCAGCAGCCCCCCCAGGGGTTATTCACCCCTCCACTTT
.,.,TRBJ1-1,TRBV6-5,CASRGDGGNTEAFF,TGTGCCAGCAGGGGGGACGGGGGGAACACTGAAGCTTTCTTT
TRBD1,.,TRBJ2-2,TRBV6-6,CASSPGQDPTGELFF,TGTGCCAGCAGCCCTGGACAGGACCCCACCGGGGAGCTGTTTTTT
.,.,TRBJ1-3,TRBV5-1,CASSIRTGSGNTIYF,TGCGCCAGCAGCATCCGAACAGGGTCTGGAAACACCATATATTTT
TRBD1,few,TRBJ1-5,TRBV10-1,CASGTENQPQHF,TGCGCCAGCGGGACAGAGAATCAGCCCCAGCATTTT
.,.,TRBJ1-2,TRBV9,CASSEEVGYGYTF,TGTGCCAGCAGCGAAGAGGTCGGTTATGGCTACACCTTC
.,.,TRBJ2-7,TRBV19,CASSTTLKTSSYEQYF,TGTGCCAGTAGTACAACCCTAAAAACTAGCTCCTACGAGCAGTACTTC